This is a list of T cell receptor beta chains from one sample in a study of CD8 T cells in ankylosing spondylitis. A single record per CDR3 protein comes from TCRdb applying MiXCR to the 5' RACE reads. Among about 330,000 distinct CDR3 sequences, 6.5% to 10% were seen once, and the ten largest hold about 14%. The sequenced sample was blood, either unsorted or a sorted T cell fraction (not recorded which). Source of these receptors: a male donor with ankylosing spondylitis. Each CDR3 is given with its conserved first and last residue. A D gene is named only where the DNA matches it firmly. Size values are once, few and many counts, or a class for expanded clones, and some rows have none.

v_call: TRBV6-6
clone_size: -
j_call: TRBJ2-7
d_call: -
cdr3_aa: CASSYPSSYEQYF
cdr3_nt: TGTGCCAGCAGTTACCCCTCTAGCTACGAGCAGTACTTC

v_call: TRBV5-1
clone_size: few
j_call: TRBJ1-1
d_call: -
cdr3_aa: CASSETINTEAFF
cdr3_nt: TGCGCCAGCAGCGAGACAATCAACACTGAAGCTTTCTTT

v_call: TRBV28
clone_size: -
j_call: TRBJ1-1
d_call: TRBD1
cdr3_aa: CASTQPGQGRDTEAFF
cdr3_nt: TGTGCCAGCACCCAACCGGGACAGGGGCGAGACACTGAAGCTTTCTTT

v_call: TRBV12-3/TRBV12-4
clone_size: -
j_call: TRBJ2-1
d_call: -
cdr3_aa: CASSTGSQNEQFF
cdr3_nt: TGTGCCAGCAGTACCGGGAGTCAGAATGAGCAGTTCTTC

v_call: TRBV25-1
clone_size: -
j_call: TRBJ2-1
d_call: -
cdr3_aa: CASSRMGTTEQFF
cdr3_nt: TGTGCCAGCAGTCGAATGGGCACCACCGAGCAGTTCTTC

v_call: TRBV5-1
clone_size: few
j_call: TRBJ2-1
d_call: -
cdr3_aa: CASSLPRDSSSYNEQFF
cdr3_nt: TGCGCCAGCAGCCTACCAAGGGACTCGAGCTCCTACAATGAGCAGTTCTTC

v_call: TRBV6-2/TRBV6-3
clone_size: -
j_call: TRBJ2-1
d_call: TRBD2
cdr3_aa: CASTIAGGNHNEQFF
cdr3_nt: TGTGCCAGCACAATAGCGGGAGGGAACCACAATGAGCAGTTCTTC

v_call: TRBV28
clone_size: many
j_call: TRBJ1-4
d_call: -
cdr3_aa: CASSPQETYNEKLFF
cdr3_nt: TGTGCCAGCAGCCCTCAGGAGACCTATAATGAAAAACTGTTTTTT

v_call: TRBV5-1
clone_size: many
j_call: TRBJ2-1
d_call: TRBD2
cdr3_aa: CASSSTSGAYNEQFF
cdr3_nt: TGCGCCAGCAGCTCGACTAGCGGAGCTTACAATGAGCAGTTCTTC

v_call: TRBV19
clone_size: -
j_call: TRBJ1-4
d_call: -
cdr3_aa: CASSYREVDEKLFF
cdr3_nt: TGTGCCAGTAGCTACAGGGAAGTGGACGAAAAACTGTTTTTT

v_call: TRBV6-6
clone_size: -
j_call: TRBJ1-2
d_call: TRBD1
cdr3_aa: CASSYEQGTGYTF
cdr3_nt: TGTGCCAGCAGTTATGAACAGGGGACTGGCTACACCTTC

v_call: TRBV13
clone_size: -
j_call: TRBJ1-2
d_call: -
cdr3_aa: CASSLGGIDYGYTF
cdr3_nt: TGTGCCAGCAGCTTAGGAGGGATTGACTATGGCTACACCTTC

v_call: TRBV29-1
clone_size: few
j_call: TRBJ1-2
d_call: -
cdr3_aa: CSVEEGHGYTF
cdr3_nt: TGCAGCGTTGAAGAGGGCCATGGCTACACCTTC

v_call: TRBV28
clone_size: -
j_call: TRBJ2-7
d_call: TRBD1
cdr3_aa: CASSGRGQRNF
cdr3_nt: TGTGCCAGCAGTGGAAGGGGACAGCGTAACTTC

v_call: TRBV12-3/TRBV12-4
clone_size: many
j_call: TRBJ2-2
d_call: -
cdr3_aa: CASFGRTNTGELFF
cdr3_nt: TGTGCCAGTTTCGGGCGTACGAACACCGGGGAGCTGTTTTTT

v_call: TRBV4-3
clone_size: -
j_call: TRBJ2-1
d_call: -
cdr3_aa: CASSLGRAYNEQFF
cdr3_nt: TGCGCCAGCAGCCTCGGCAGGGCCTACAATGAGCAGTTCTTC

v_call: TRBV7-2
clone_size: many
j_call: TRBJ2-2
d_call: -
cdr3_aa: CASSFSGNTGELFF
cdr3_nt: TGTGCCAGCAGCTTTAGCGGAAACACCGGGGAGCTGTTTTTT

v_call: TRBV15
clone_size: many
j_call: TRBJ2-1
d_call: -
cdr3_aa: CATRGYVEQFF
cdr3_nt: TGTGCCACCAGAGGCTATGTGGAGCAGTTCTTC

v_call: TRBV7-2
clone_size: few
j_call: TRBJ2-2
d_call: -
cdr3_aa: CASSLSRGGTGELFF
cdr3_nt: TGTGCCAGCAGCTTATCCAGGGGTGGCACCGGGGAGCTGTTTTTT

v_call: TRBV11-3
clone_size: -
j_call: TRBJ1-6
d_call: -
cdr3_aa: CASSRQGRSPLHF
cdr3_nt: TGTGCCAGCAGCAGGCAGGGTCGATCACCCCTCCACTTT

v_call: TRBV29-1
clone_size: few
j_call: TRBJ1-2
d_call: -
cdr3_aa: CSVVEYYGYTF
cdr3_nt: TGCAGCGTTGTTGAATACTATGGCTACACCTTC

v_call: TRBV5-1
clone_size: many
j_call: TRBJ2-1
d_call: TRBD1
cdr3_aa: CASSLEPGGYNEQFF
cdr3_nt: TGCGCCAGCAGCTTGGAGCCAGGGGGCTACAATGAGCAGTTCTTC

v_call: TRBV20-1
clone_size: -
j_call: TRBJ1-5
d_call: -
cdr3_aa: CSAKSNRDQPQHF
cdr3_nt: TGCAGTGCCAAATCGAACAGGGATCAGCCCCAGCATTTT

v_call: TRBV28
clone_size: -
j_call: TRBJ1-1
d_call: TRBD1
cdr3_aa: CAIDRQGSRTEAFF
cdr3_nt: TGTGCCATCGATAGACAGGGGAGTCGGACTGAAGCTTTCTTT

v_call: TRBV10-3
clone_size: -
j_call: TRBJ1-4
d_call: -
cdr3_aa: CAISVGTNEKLFF
cdr3_nt: TGTGCCATCAGTGTGGGGACTAATGAAAAACTGTTTTTT

v_call: TRBV6-6
clone_size: few
j_call: TRBJ2-5
d_call: -
cdr3_aa: CASSYSTAGSSF
cdr3_nt: TGTGCCAGCAGTTACTCGACGGCAGGGAGCAGCTTC

v_call: TRBV24-1
clone_size: few
j_call: TRBJ2-5
d_call: -
cdr3_aa: CATSAPGQETQYF
cdr3_nt: TGTGCCACCAGTGCTCCCGGCCAAGAGACCCAGTACTTC

v_call: TRBV27
clone_size: few
j_call: TRBJ2-3
d_call: -
cdr3_aa: CASSLKRGSSTDTQYF
cdr3_nt: TGTGCCAGCAGTTTAAAGAGGGGCAGTAGCACAGATACGCAGTATTTT

v_call: TRBV29-1
clone_size: few
j_call: TRBJ2-1
d_call: TRBD2
cdr3_aa: CSVDTSGFF
cdr3_nt: TGCAGCGTTGACACTAGCGGGTTCTTC

v_call: TRBV3-1
clone_size: -
j_call: TRBJ2-7
d_call: TRBD1
cdr3_aa: CASNYRGMGYEQYF
cdr3_nt: TGTGCCAGTAATTACAGGGGAATGGGCTACGAGCAGTACTTC

v_call: TRBV7-2
clone_size: -
j_call: TRBJ1-2
d_call: -
cdr3_aa: CASSLTDRNTNYGYTF
cdr3_nt: TGTGCCAGCAGCTTAACAGATAGAAACACAAACTATGGCTACACCTTC

v_call: TRBV12-3/TRBV12-4
clone_size: many
j_call: TRBJ1-5
d_call: -
cdr3_aa: CASSLNGRQPQHF
cdr3_nt: TGTGCCAGCAGTTTAAACGGGCGGCAGCCCCAGCATTTT

v_call: TRBV7-3
clone_size: few
j_call: TRBJ2-1
d_call: TRBD2
cdr3_aa: CASSLSPAGGTYNEQFF
cdr3_nt: TGTGCCAGCAGCTTATCCCCCGCGGGAGGAACCTACAATGAGCAGTTCTTC

v_call: TRBV30
clone_size: few
j_call: TRBJ2-3
d_call: -
cdr3_aa: CAWSTTGPVTDTQYF
cdr3_nt: TGTGCCTGGAGTACGACGGGCCCGGTTACAGATACGCAGTATTTT

v_call: TRBV12-3/TRBV12-4
clone_size: many
j_call: TRBJ2-1
d_call: TRBD2
cdr3_aa: CASSSGLAGGPSYNEQFF
cdr3_nt: TGTGCCAGCAGTTCGGGACTAGCGGGAGGGCCCTCCTACAATGAGCAGTTCTTC

v_call: TRBV5-6
clone_size: few
j_call: TRBJ1-2
d_call: TRBD1
cdr3_aa: CASSPNRGYYGYTF
cdr3_nt: TGTGCCAGCAGCCCGAACAGGGGGTACTATGGCTACACCTTC

v_call: TRBV7-9
clone_size: many
j_call: TRBJ2-5
d_call: -
cdr3_aa: CASSLWQGGETQYF
cdr3_nt: TGTGCCAGCAGCCTCTGGCAGGGTGGAGAGACCCAGTACTTC

v_call: TRBV4-2
clone_size: few
j_call: TRBJ2-5
d_call: -
cdr3_aa: CASSQDGRHQETQYF
cdr3_nt: TGTGCCAGCAGCCAAGATGGCAGGCACCAAGAGACCCAGTACTTC

v_call: TRBV12-3/TRBV12-4
clone_size: few
j_call: TRBJ2-3
d_call: -
cdr3_aa: CASSPRRGPHTDTQYF
cdr3_nt: TGTGCCAGCAGCCCTCGGCGGGGGCCACACACAGATACGCAGTATTTT

v_call: TRBV24-1
clone_size: many
j_call: TRBJ2-1
d_call: TRBD1
cdr3_aa: CATSDGTGEYNEQFF
cdr3_nt: TGTGCCACCAGTGATGGGACAGGGGAATACAATGAGCAGTTCTTC

v_call: TRBV7-9
clone_size: few
j_call: TRBJ1-1
d_call: -
cdr3_aa: CASSEYEGTEAFF
cdr3_nt: TGTGCCAGCAGCGAATACGAGGGGACTGAAGCTTTCTTT